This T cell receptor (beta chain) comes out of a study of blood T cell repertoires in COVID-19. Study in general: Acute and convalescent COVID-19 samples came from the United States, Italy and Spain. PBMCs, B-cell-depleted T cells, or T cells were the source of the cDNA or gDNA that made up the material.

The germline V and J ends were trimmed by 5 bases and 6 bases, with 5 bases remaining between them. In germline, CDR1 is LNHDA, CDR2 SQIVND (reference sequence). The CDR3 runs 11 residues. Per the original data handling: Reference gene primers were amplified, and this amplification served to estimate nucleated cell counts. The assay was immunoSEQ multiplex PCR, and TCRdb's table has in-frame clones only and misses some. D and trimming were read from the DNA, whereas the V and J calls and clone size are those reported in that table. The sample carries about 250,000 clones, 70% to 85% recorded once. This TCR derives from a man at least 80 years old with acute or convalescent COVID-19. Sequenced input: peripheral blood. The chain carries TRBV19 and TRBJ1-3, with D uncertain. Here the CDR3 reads CASSQENTIYF. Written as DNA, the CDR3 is TGTGCCAGTAGTCAGGAAAACACCATATATTTT. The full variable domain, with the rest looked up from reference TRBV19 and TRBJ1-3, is DGGITQSPKYLFRKEGQNVTLSCEQNLNHDAMYWYRQDPGQGLRLIYYSQIVNDFQKGDIAEGYSVSREKKESFPLTVTSAQKNPTAFYLCASSQENTIYFGEGSWLTVV.